Listed here are 25 T cell receptor beta chains from one sample, sequenced in a study of cytomegalovirus exposure and HLA in healthy donors. The PCR employed 60 Vbeta primers together with 13 Jbeta primers. TCRdb's table, derived via immunoSEQ multiplex PCR, lists solely in-frame clones and lacks some. The table records a few hundred thousand clones, about 80% of them present only once. The sample taken for sequencing was PBMCs. The source is a girl aged 5-17 years in good health and CMV-seronegative.

The CDR3 DNA sequence: TGTGCCAGCAGCACGAGACAGGGCCCAGAGCAGCCCCAGCATTTT. Protein product: CASSTRQGPEQPQHF. This chain connects TRBV21-1 to TRBJ1-5; the listed D gene, TRBD1, was not tested against the DNA. TRBV21-1 is given as a pseudogene. This CDR3 is 15 amino acids long.

About this clone: The sample contains more than one DNA sequence encoding this CDR3. The V call is TRBV9, the J call TRBJ2-7, with 7 bases identical to TRBD1. CDR3 size: 14 residues. V gave up 0 bases and J gave up 2 bases; unmatched junction bases: 2. CDR1 and CDR2 from the germline V gene are SGDLS and YYNGEE. In DNA, the CDR3 is TGTGCCAGCAGCGTAGGGCAGGGGGCCTACGAGCAGTACTTC. Amino acid sequence: CASSVGQGAYEQYF. Full variable domain (remainder filled in from reference TRBV9 and TRBJ2-7): DSGVTQTPKHLITATGQRVTLRCSPRSGDLSVYWYQQSLDQGLQFLIQYYNGEERAKGNILERFSAQQFPDLHSELNLSSLELGDSALYFCASSVGQGAYEQYFGPGTRLTVT.

In this sample, this clone turned up once. This chain joins TRBV30 and TRBJ2-7; tentatively, D is TRBD1 (6 bases). The CDR3 sequence is 14 residues long. The ends were cut back, 2 bases at V and 2 bases at J, with 13 bases in the middle. Looked up from germline, CDR1 is GTSNPN and CDR2 is SVGIG (reference sequence). The chain's CDR3 is CAWSSGQLTYEQYF. CDR3 bases: TGTGCCTGGAGTTCCGGACAGTTAACCTACGAGCAGTACTTC. The complete variable domain, with remaining parts taken from reference TRBV30 and TRBJ2-7, reads SQTIHQWPATLVQPVGSPLSLECTVEGTSNPNLYWYRQAAGRGLQLLFYSVGIGQISSEVPQNLSASRPQDRQFILSSKKLLLSDSGFYLCAWSSGQLTYEQYFGPGTRLTVT.

The V gene is TRBV27, the J gene TRBJ2-7, with 9 bases fitting TRBD1. Trimming took 8 bases from V and 3 from J; bases not matched to a gene: 2. Germline-derived CDR1 and CDR2 are MNHEY and SMNVEV (reference sequence). This CDR3 contains 12 residues. The CDR3 spells CASRDRDYEQYF. The CDR3 DNA reads TGTGCCAGCCGGGACAGGGACTACGAGCAGTACTTC.

The chain couples TRBV5-4 to TRBJ2-5; a weak D match, TRBD1 (6 bases). The V gene's germline CDR1 is SGHNT and CDR2 YYREEE (reference sequence). The ends were cut back, 4 bases at V and 5 bases at J, with 15 bases in the middle. The CDR3 sequence is 14 residues long. The CDR3 here is CASSDQGFAETQYF. CDR3 nucleotide sequence: TGTGCCAGCAGCGACCAGGGGTTTGCGGAGACCCAGTACTTC.

The V and J genes are TRBV5-4 and TRBJ2-6; 7 bases are a match to TRBD1. The junction had 5 bases not matched to a gene; V was cut back by 3 bases and J by 5 bases. Per germline, CDR1 SGHNT and CDR2 YYREEE (reference sequence). The CDR3 sequence is 15 residues long. CDR3 region: CASSSKGARANVLTF. The CDR3 DNA follows: TGTGCCAGCAGCTCAAAGGGGGCTAGGGCCAACGTCCTGACTTTC.

The chain recombines TRBV15 with TRBJ2-7; 10 bases are a match to TRBD2. This CDR3 contains 17 residues. J was trimmed by 0 bases and V by 0 bases; bases with no gene match: 5. The germline CDR1 and CDR2 sequences are LNHNV and YYDKDF (reference sequence). For the CDR3, the DNA is TGTGCCACCAGCAGAGACCCGCTAGCGGGAGCCTCCTACGAGCAGTACTTC. This encodes CATSRDPLAGASYEQYF.

The chain combines TRBV5-4 with TRBJ1-3, with D possibly TRBD1 on 5 matching bases. The CDR3 totals 15 residues. Germline V gene lookup returns CDR1 SGHNT and CDR2 YYREEE (reference sequence). The V gene lost 6 bases and the J gene lost 2 bases, with 15 bases spanning the gap. CDR3 DNA sequence: TGTGCCAGCACCTCCCAGGGTGGGGCTGGAAACACCATATATTTT. Translating gives CASTSQGGAGNTIYF.

The V gene is TRBV13, the J gene TRBJ2-5, with D perhaps TRBD1 (6 bases). V lost 5 bases to trimming and J lost 4 bases, with 17 bases between them. Per the germline V gene, CDR1 is PRHDT and CDR2 is FYEKMQ (reference sequence). The CDR3 covers 15 residues. The CDR3 nucleotides read TGTGCCAGCAGCCGCGTTGTGGACAGTAGAGAGACCCAGTACTTC. Its translation: CASSRVVDSRETQYF.

The chain has TRBV7-3 and TRBJ2-3, with 7 bases lining up with TRBD1. This CDR3 comprises 15 residues. Unmatched junction bases numbered 7, after V lost 5 bases and J lost 2 bases. CDR1 and CDR2 (germline): SGHTA, FQGTGA. The CDR3 loop reads CASSVGTVPTDTQYF. The CDR3 nucleotides are TGTGCCAGCAGCGTGGGGACAGTTCCCACAGATACGCAGTATTTT.

The chain has TRBV2 and TRBJ1-2; 8 bases match TRBD1. V lost 4 bases to trimming and J lost 7 bases; unmatched junction nucleotides: 14. The CDR3 is made up of 16 amino acids. Germline values: CDR1 SNHLY, CDR2 FYNNEI. The DNA for the CDR3 is TGTGCCAGCAGTGCCCTGGGGGGCGGACAGGGTGGTGGCTACACCTTC. This translates into CASSALGGGQGGGYTF.

The chain is built from TRBV7-2 and TRBJ1-1; tentatively, D is TRBD1 (6 bases). Per the germline V gene, CDR1 is SGHTA and CDR2 is FQGNSA. The V and J ends lost 5 bases and 3 bases respectively, with 13 bases between them. The CDR3 length is 14 residues. The chain's CDR3 is CASSVRTVDTEAFF. DNA of the CDR3: TGTGCCAGCAGCGTCCGGACAGTGGACACTGAAGCTTTCTTT.

The CDR3: CASSLDYRQLNEKLFF. The CDR3 nucleotides read TGTGCCAGCAGCTTAGATTATCGACAGCTTAATGAAAAACTGTTTTTT. The chain combines TRBV11-2 with TRBJ1-4; D might be TRBD1 (5 bases). V dropped 0 bases and J dropped 4 bases, with 12 bases sitting between them. This CDR3 is 16 amino acids long. Germline lookup yields CDR1 SGHAT and CDR2 FQNNGV.

This chain links TRBV7-9 with TRBJ1-2; 10 bases line up with TRBD1. The junction had 8 bases not matched to a gene; V was cut back by 5 bases and J by 8 bases. Germline V CDR1 and CDR2: SEHNR, FQNEAQ (reference sequence). The CDR3 length is 14 residues. The CDR3 protein is CASSRQGALRGYTF. CDR3 nucleotide sequence: TGTGCCAGCAGCCGACAGGGGGCCCTGCGGGGCTACACCTTC.

The table lists this clone with a few counts. The V and J genes are TRBV21-1 and TRBJ1-1; TRBD1 is the table's D call, not checked against the DNA. TRBV21-1 represents a pseudogene. The CDR3 consists of 15 residues. CDR3 sequence: CASSSHQGSYTEAFF. The CDR3 coding sequence is TGTGCCAGCAGCTCCCACCAGGGAAGTTATACTGAAGCTTTCTTT.

The rearrangement links TRBV9 to TRBJ2-6, with D possibly being TRBD2 (5 bases). V lost 3 bases and J 0 bases, leaving 7 bases between the germline ends. The CDR3 runs 15 residues. Per germline, CDR1 SGDLS and CDR2 YYNGEE. The CDR3 sequence: CASSEGSSGANVLTF. In DNA form, the CDR3 reads TGTGCCAGCAGCGAAGGGAGCTCTGGGGCCAACGTCCTGACTTTC.

The chain recombines TRBV5-4 with TRBJ1-2; D ambiguous. The CDR3 is 13 residues long. Germline V CDR1 and CDR2: SGHNT, YYREEE (reference sequence). V was trimmed by 2 bases and J by 4 bases, leaving 9 bases between them. CDR3 sequence (DNA): TGTGCCAGCAGCTTTAGCGGGGTCTATGGCTACACCTTC. Its protein is CASSFSGVYGYTF.

In regard to this clone: The CDR3 carries no conserved terminal phenylalanine or tryptophan, so it likely arises from a read error. It is unclear where the CDR3 begins or ends on the DNA, so no DNA is shown, and the CDR3 is as TCRdb lists it. The chain recombines TRBV6-5 with TRBJ2-7; the table assigns TRBD1, which was not confirmed against the DNA. Germline V gene sequence: CDR1 MNHEY, CDR2 SVGAGI. The CDR3 has 11 residues if both end residues are counted. CDR3 sequence reads: CASSEAGATHC.

This clone was picked up a small number of times. The chain combines TRBV6-5 with TRBJ2-7; 10 bases are a match to TRBD2. This CDR3 contains 16 residues. The germline V gene encodes CDR1 MNHEY and CDR2 SVGAGI. Trimming took 0 bases from V and 5 from J; bases not matched to a gene: 7. This chain's CDR3 is CASSYSNSGGPHEQYF. CDR3 coding DNA: TGTGCCAGCAGTTACTCGAATAGCGGGGGGCCCCACGAGCAGTACTTC.

CDR3 sequence: CASSTDRGTTHTQYF. The CDR3 bases are TGTGCCAGCAGCACCGATCGCGGGACCACTCATACGCAGTATTTT. The chain uses TRBV2 and TRBJ2-3; a possible D gene is TRBD2 (6 bases). With 6 bases removed from V and 7 bases from J, the gap between germline ends came to 20 bases. Germline V gene sequence: CDR1 SNHLY, CDR2 FYNNEI. CDR3 length: 15 residues.

The V gene is TRBV5-1, the J gene TRBJ1-1, with D perhaps matching TRBD1 (5 bases). V lost 0 bases and J lost 4, with 16 bases in between. CDR3 size: 16 residues. The germline V gene encodes CDR1 SGHRS and CDR2 YFSETQ. CDR3 bases: TGCGCCAGCAGCTTGGCGCCTTCGGGGGATGGCACTGAAGCTTTCTTT. It encodes CASSLAPSGDGTEAFF.

The chain carries TRBV30 and TRBJ2-2, with D perhaps matching TRBD1 (5 bases). Trimming removed 7 bases from V and 0 bases from J, with 9 bases in between. This CDR3 comprises 13 residues. Germline assignment: CDR1 GTSNPN and CDR2 SVGIG (reference sequence). DNA of the CDR3: TGTGCCTTGGGGCAGACGAACACCGGGGAGCTGTTTTTT. Protein product: CALGQTNTGELFF.

This chain joins TRBV7-8 and TRBJ1-5, with 7 bases lining up with TRBD1. V lost 1 base, J lost 9 bases, and 15 bases stayed unmatched. The CDR3 loop spans 17 amino acids. Germline CDR1 is SGHVS and CDR2 is FQNEAQ. CDR3 sequence: CASSLGLQTGRRRPQHF. The CDR3 region has the DNA TGTGCCAGCAGCTTAGGCTTGCAGACAGGGAGGCGTAGGCCCCAGCATTTT.

V is TRBV13 and J is TRBJ2-1; perhaps TRBD2 as D (5 bases). CDR1 PRHDT and CDR2 FYEKMQ come from the germline V gene (reference sequence). V dropped 5 bases and J dropped 0 bases, with 11 bases sitting between them. The length of the CDR3 is 15 residues. The CDR3 nucleotides are TGTGCCAGCAGCCCCGACTACAACTCCTACAATGAGCAGTTCTTC. It is translated as CASSPDYNSYNEQFF.

CDR3 residues: CASSVEVVGGEQFF. The CDR3 coding sequence is TGTGCCAGCAGCGTAGAGGTAGTAGGGGGTGAGCAGTTCTTC. The chain joins TRBV9 to TRBJ2-1; possible D gene TRBD1, 6 bases. CDR3 length: 14 amino acids. The V and J ends lost 0 bases and 9 bases respectively, with 13 bases between them. Germline V gene sequence: CDR1 SGDLS, CDR2 YYNGEE. The complete variable domain, with remaining parts taken from reference TRBV9 and TRBJ2-1, reads DSGVTQTPKHLITATGQRVTLRCSPRSGDLSVYWYQQSLDQGLQFLIQYYNGEERAKGNILERFSAQQFPDLHSELNLSSLELGDSALYFCASSVEVVGGEQFFGPGTRLTVL.